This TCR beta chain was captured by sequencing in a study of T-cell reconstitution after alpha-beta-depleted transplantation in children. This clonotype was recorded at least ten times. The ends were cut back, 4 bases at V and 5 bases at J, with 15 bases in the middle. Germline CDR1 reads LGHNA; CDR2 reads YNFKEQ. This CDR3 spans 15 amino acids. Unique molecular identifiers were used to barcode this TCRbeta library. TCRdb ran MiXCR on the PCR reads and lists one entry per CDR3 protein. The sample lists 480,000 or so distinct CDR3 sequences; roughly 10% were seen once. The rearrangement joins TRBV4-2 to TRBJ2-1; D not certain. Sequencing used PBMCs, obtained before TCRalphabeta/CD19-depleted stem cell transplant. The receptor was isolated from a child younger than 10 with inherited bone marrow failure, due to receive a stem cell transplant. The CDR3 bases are TGTGCCAGCAGCCGGGTCAGCGAGCGTGACAATGAGCAGTTCTTC. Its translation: CASSRVSERDNEQFF.